The 13 T cell receptor beta chains in this list originate from one sample, sequenced in a study of blood T cells in healthy people across ages. Together with a sample-barcoded 5' primer, a J-beta primer mix was included in a second PCR lasting roughly 6 to 12 cycles. TCRdb reprocessed the 5' RACE reads via MiXCR and lists one record per CDR3 protein. This table holds about 650,000 distinct CDR3 sequences, around 50% found once. The sample taken for sequencing was blood. The receptors come from a woman older than 75 in good health.

The chain uses TRBV5-1 and TRBJ2-2, with D possibly TRBD1 on 6 matching bases. V shed 4 bases and J shed 6 bases, with 16 bases lying between them. CDR1 is SGHRS and CDR2 is YFSETQ in the germline V gene. The CDR3 loop spans 15 amino acids. In nucleotides, the CDR3 is TGCGCCAGCAGCGCAGGGGCCCGCAGTTCCGGGGAGCTGTTTTTT. This translates into CASSAGARSSGELFF.

This clonotype was picked up many times. The V and J genes are TRBV3-1 and TRBJ2-1; the match to TRBD2 covers 7 bases. V lost 1 base to trimming and J lost 10 bases; unmatched junction nucleotides: 13. Germline CDR1 and CDR2: LGHDT and YNNKEL (reference sequence). The CDR3 covers 16 residues. The CDR3 loop reads CASSQVGAGVWEEQFF. The CDR3 DNA reads TGTGCCAGCAGCCAAGTGGGCGCGGGGGTATGGGAGGAGCAGTTCTTC.

This clonotype was seen many times. This rearrangement joins TRBV14 to TRBJ2-7, with D perhaps being TRBD1 or TRBD2 (5 bases each). Per the germline V gene, CDR1 is SGHDN and CDR2 is FVKESK. V lost 2 bases to trimming and J lost 2 bases, with 13 bases between them. The CDR3 runs to 15 residues. CDR3 residues: CASSQMGPRAYEQYF. CDR3 DNA sequence: TGTGCCAGCAGCCAAATGGGACCGCGAGCCTACGAGCAGTACTTC.

This clonotype was found a few times. The chain has TRBV3-1 and TRBJ2-5; 13 positions agree with TRBD2. The J segment lost 12 bases and the V segment lost 4 bases, leaving 5 bases of the junction unmatched. CDR1 and CDR2 (germline): LGHDT, YNNKEL (reference sequence). The CDR3 consists of 13 residues. The CDR3 loop reads CASSPRTSGGKYF. DNA for the CDR3: TGTGCCAGCAGCCCACGGACTAGCGGGGGAAAGTACTTC.

This clonotype occurred once. V is TRBV29-1 and J is TRBJ2-5; 9 nucleotides match TRBD2. CDR3 length: 14 residues. The germline gives CDR1 SQVTM, CDR2 ANQGSEA. V was pared by 2 bases and J by 11 bases, with 12 bases of the junction left unmatched. CDR3 loop: CSVEFAGGANEQYF. The CDR3 bases are TGCAGCGTTGAATTTGCGGGAGGGGCCAATGAGCAGTACTTC.

The chain couples TRBV6-2 or TRBV6-3 to TRBJ2-7, with D possibly TRBD1 on 6 matching bases. The CDR3 totals 11 residues. V lost 2 bases to trimming and J lost 9 bases, with 8 bases between them. The germline CDR1 and CDR2 sequences are MNHEY and SVGEGT. The CDR3, as DNA: TGTGCCAGCAGTTACCAAGGGGGGCAGTACTTC. Translating it yields CASSYQGGQYF.

This clonotype was counted many times. The chain couples TRBV20-1 to TRBJ1-2; 8 nucleotides agree with TRBD1. Germline V gene data show CDR1 as DFQATT and CDR2 as SNEGSKA (reference sequence). CDR3 length: 14 amino acids. V was pared by 6 bases and J by 8 bases, with 14 bases of the junction left unmatched. The CDR3 DNA sequence: TGCAGTGCCACAACACCTCAGGGGGCAGGAGGCTACACCTTC. As protein: CSATTPQGAGGYTF.

The chain carries TRBV10-3 and TRBJ2-5; 7 nucleotides match TRBD1. CDR3 length: 13 amino acids. Losses at the gene ends were 8 bases for V and 1 base for J; bases not matched to a gene: 4. From germline, CDR1 is ENHRY and CDR2 SYGVKD. The CDR3 DNA reads TGTGCCATCTCGGGACAGCTCCAAGAGACCCAGTACTTC. Translated, it gives CAISGQLQETQYF.

The CDR3 DNA reads TGTGCCAGCAGCTCTAAGGGGAGGGGGGGCAATCAGCCCCAGCATTTT. Its translation: CASSSKGRGGNQPQHF. J is TRBJ1-5 and V is TRBV4-2; TRBD1 is a possible D gene (6 bases). Trimming cost V 5 bases and J 2 bases, with 16 bases left between them. Germline CDR1 LGHNA, CDR2 YNFKEQ. The CDR3 is made up of 16 amino acids.

This clonotype was observed many times. The chain employs TRBV9 and TRBJ2-5; D may be TRBD2 (5 bases). This CDR3 is 13 amino acids long. The V end lost 4 bases, the J end lost 2 bases, and 9 bases lay between the germline ends. In germline, CDR1 is SGDLS, CDR2 YYNGEE. This CDR3 is CASSPDYQETQYF. As DNA, the CDR3 is TGTGCCAGCAGCCCAGACTATCAAGAGACCCAGTACTTC.

This clonotype was seen only a few times. The chain has TRBV7-2 and TRBJ2-1, with a possible D match to TRBD2 (6 bases). The germline gives CDR1 SGHTA, CDR2 FQGNSA. V lost 3 bases and J lost 9, with 15 bases in between. The CDR3 runs to 14 residues. The CDR3 nucleotides are TGTGCCAGCAGCTTCCCGACTAGTTCGGGTGAGCAGTTCTTC. This encodes CASSFPTSSGEQFF.

In its sample, this clonotype was seen a few times. The chain combines TRBV10-3 with TRBJ2-1; 13 bases fit TRBD2. Germline-derived CDR1 and CDR2 are ENHRY and SYGVKD. The CDR3 has 14 residues. V was clipped by 6 bases and J by 7 bases; unmatched bases: 3. The CDR3 here is CAIRRTSGSNEQFF. The CDR3 nucleotides are TGTGCCATCAGGCGGACTAGCGGGAGTAATGAGCAGTTCTTC.

With respect to this clonotype: A much larger clone differs from this one at a single base, so this may be a read error. This chain links TRBV20-1 with TRBJ2-1; TRBD1 matches at 7 bases. CDR1 DFQATT and CDR2 SNEGSKA come from the germline V gene (reference sequence). The CDR3 contains 15 residues. The CDR3 coding sequence is TGCGGTGCCCGGTTGACAGGGAGCTCCTACAATGAGCAGTTCTTC. Translated, it gives CGARLTGSSYNEQFF.